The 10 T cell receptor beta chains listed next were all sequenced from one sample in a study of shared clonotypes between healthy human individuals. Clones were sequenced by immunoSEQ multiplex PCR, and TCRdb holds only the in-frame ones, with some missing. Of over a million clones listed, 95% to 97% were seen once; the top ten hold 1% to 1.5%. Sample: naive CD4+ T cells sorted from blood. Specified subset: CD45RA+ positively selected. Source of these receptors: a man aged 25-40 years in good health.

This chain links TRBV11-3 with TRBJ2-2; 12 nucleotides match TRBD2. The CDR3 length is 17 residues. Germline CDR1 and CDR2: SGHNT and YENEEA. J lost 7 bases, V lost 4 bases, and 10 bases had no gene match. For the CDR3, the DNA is TGTGCCAGCAGCTCGACTAGCGGGAGTAATTGGGGCGGGGAGCTGTTTTTT. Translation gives CASSSTSGSNWGGELFF.

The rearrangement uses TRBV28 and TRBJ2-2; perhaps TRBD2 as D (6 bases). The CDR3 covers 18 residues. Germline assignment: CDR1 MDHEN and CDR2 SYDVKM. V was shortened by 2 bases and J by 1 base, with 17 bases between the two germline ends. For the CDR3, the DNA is TGTGCCAGCAGTTTAATATTGGGCCGGAGGGAGAACACCGGGGAGCTGTTTTTT. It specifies CASSLILGRRENTGELFF.

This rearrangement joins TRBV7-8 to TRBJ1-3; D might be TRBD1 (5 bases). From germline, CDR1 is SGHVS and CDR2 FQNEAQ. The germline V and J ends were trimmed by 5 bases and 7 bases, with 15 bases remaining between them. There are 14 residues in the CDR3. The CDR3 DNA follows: TGTGCCAGCAGCCATTCAGACGGGGGGAACACCATATATTTT. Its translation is CASSHSDGGNTIYF.

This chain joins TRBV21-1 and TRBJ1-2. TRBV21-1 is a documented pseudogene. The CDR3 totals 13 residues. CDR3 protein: CASKTQGGDGYTF. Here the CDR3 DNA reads TGTGCCAGCAAGACCCAGGGGGGGGACGGCTACACCTTC.

CDR3 nucleotides: TGTGCCAGCTCACTCGGGCCCTCCGGGGAAGCTTTCTTT. Translated: CASSLGPSGEAFF. This chain links TRBV18 with TRBJ1-1; D ambiguous. Germline loops: CDR1 KGHSH, CDR2 LQKENI. The CDR3 contains 13 residues. V gave up 4 bases and J gave up 8 bases, with 14 bases separating them.

CDR3 loop: CASSDGTGGQPQHF. Here the CDR3 DNA reads TGTGCCAGCAGCGACGGGACAGGGGGTCAGCCCCAGCATTTT. This chain joins TRBV9 and TRBJ1-5; 11 bases are a match to TRBD1. CDR3 size: 14 residues. The V gene end was trimmed by 3 bases and the J gene end by 6 bases; junction bases not matched to a gene: 2. CDR1 and CDR2 from the germline V gene are SGDLS and YYNGEE.

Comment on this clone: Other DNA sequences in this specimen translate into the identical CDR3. The CDR3 here is CASSLGPNQPQHF. The DNA for the CDR3 is TGTGCCAGCAGCTTAGGCCCGAATCAGCCCCAGCATTTT. The genes are TRBV7-3 and TRBJ1-5; no clear D gene. CDR1 is SGHTA, CDR2 FQGTGA, per germline. V lost 2 bases and J lost 4, with 6 bases in between. This CDR3 has 13 amino acids.

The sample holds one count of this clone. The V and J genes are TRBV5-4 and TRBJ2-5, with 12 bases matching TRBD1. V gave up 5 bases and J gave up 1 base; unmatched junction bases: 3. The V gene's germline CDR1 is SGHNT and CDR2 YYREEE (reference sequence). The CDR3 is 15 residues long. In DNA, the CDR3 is TGTGCCAGCAGGGGGGACAGGGGGCCCCAAGAGACCCAGTACTTC. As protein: CASRGDRGPQETQYF.

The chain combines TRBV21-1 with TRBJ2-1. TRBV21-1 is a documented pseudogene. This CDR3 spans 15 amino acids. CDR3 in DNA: TGTGCCAGCAGCAAACTAAAAGGTTCCTACAATGAGCAGTTCTTC. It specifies CASSKLKGSYNEQFF.

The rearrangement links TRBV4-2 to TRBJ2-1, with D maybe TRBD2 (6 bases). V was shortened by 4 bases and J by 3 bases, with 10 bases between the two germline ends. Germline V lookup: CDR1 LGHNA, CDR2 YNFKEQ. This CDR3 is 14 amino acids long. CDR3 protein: CASSPRGNYNEQFF. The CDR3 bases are TGTGCCAGCAGCCCCCGCGGGAACTACAATGAGCAGTTCTTC.